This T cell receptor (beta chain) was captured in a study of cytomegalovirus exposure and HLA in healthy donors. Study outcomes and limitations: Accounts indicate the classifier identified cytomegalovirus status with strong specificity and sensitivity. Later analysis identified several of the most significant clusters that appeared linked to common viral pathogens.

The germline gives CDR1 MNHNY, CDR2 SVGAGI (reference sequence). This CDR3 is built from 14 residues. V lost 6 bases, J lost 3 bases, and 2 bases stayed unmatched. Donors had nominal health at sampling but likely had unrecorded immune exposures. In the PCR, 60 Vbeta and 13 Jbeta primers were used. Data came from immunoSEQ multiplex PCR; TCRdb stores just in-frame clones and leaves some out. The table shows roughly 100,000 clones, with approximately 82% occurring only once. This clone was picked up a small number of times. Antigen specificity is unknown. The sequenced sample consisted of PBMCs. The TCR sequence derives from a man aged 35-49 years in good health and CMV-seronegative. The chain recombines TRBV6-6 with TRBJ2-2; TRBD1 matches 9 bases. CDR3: CASRGDRDTGELFF. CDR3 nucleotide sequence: TGTGCCAGCAGGGGGGACAGGGACACCGGGGAGCTGTTTTTT.